This T cell receptor beta chain is from a study of blood T cell repertoires in COVID-19. Study as a whole: Samples taken during acute and convalescent COVID-19 were collected in the United States, Italy and Spain. PBMCs, B-cell-depleted T cells, or T cells provided the cDNA or gDNA that made up the material.

Authors' data handling: The authors estimated nucleated cell counts from reference gene primer amplification. Assay used: immunoSEQ multiplex PCR; TCRdb lists only in-frame clones, some missing. The DNA gave D and trimming, while V, J and clone size come from that table. The sample shows about 300,000 clones, 86% of them seen only once. V dropped 2 bases and J dropped 7 bases, with 15 bases sitting between them. The CDR3 runs to 14 residues. The V gene's germline CDR1 is KGHSH and CDR2 LQKENI. Material: peripheral blood. The clonotype was recovered from a woman aged 50 to 60 with acute or convalescent COVID-19. This chain uses TRBV18 with TRBJ2-7, with TRBD1 as a possible D gene (6 bases). Here the CDR3 reads CASSPYNRVGEQYF. CDR3 sequence (DNA): TGTGCCAGCTCACCATATAACAGGGTTGGAGAGCAGTACTTC. Full variable domain (outside the CDR3, taken from reference TRBV18 and TRBJ2-7): NAGVMQNPRHLVRRRGQEARLRCSPMKGHSHVYWYRQLPEEGLKFMVYLQKENIIDESGMPKERFSAEFPKEGPSILRIQQVVRGDSAAYFCASSPYNRVGEQYFGPGTRLTVT.